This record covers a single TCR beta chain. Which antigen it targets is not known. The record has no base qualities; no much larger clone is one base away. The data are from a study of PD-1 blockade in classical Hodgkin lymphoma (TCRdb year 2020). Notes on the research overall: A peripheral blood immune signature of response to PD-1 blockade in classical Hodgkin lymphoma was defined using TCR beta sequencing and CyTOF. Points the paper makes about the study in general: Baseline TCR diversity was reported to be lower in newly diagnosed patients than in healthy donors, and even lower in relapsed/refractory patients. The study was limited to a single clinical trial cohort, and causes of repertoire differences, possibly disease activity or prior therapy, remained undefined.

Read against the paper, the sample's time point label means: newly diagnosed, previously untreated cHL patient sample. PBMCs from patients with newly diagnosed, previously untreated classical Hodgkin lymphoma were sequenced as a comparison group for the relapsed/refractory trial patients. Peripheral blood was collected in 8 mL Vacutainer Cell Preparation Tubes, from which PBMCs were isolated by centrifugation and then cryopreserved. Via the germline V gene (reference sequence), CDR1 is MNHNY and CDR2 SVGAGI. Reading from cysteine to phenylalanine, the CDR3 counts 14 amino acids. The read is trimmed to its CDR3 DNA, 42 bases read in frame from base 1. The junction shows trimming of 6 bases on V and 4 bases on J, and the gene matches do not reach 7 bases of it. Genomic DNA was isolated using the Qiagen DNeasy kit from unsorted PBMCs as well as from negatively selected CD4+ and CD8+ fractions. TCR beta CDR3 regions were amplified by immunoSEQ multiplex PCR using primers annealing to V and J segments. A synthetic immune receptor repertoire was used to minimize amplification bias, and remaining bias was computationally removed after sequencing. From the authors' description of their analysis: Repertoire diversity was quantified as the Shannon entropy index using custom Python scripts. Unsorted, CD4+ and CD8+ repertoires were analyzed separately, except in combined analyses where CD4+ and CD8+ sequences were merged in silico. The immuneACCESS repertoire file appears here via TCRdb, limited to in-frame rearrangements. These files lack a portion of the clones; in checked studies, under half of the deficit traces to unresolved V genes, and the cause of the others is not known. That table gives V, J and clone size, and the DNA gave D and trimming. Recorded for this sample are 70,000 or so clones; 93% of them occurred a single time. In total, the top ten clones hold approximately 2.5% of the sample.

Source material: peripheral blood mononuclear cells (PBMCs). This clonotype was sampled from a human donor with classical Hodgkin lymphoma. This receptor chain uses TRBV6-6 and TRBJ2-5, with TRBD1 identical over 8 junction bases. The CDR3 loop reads CASRRQGLGETQYF. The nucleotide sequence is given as TGTGCCAGCAGACGACAGGGGTTGGGAGAGACCCAGTACTTC.